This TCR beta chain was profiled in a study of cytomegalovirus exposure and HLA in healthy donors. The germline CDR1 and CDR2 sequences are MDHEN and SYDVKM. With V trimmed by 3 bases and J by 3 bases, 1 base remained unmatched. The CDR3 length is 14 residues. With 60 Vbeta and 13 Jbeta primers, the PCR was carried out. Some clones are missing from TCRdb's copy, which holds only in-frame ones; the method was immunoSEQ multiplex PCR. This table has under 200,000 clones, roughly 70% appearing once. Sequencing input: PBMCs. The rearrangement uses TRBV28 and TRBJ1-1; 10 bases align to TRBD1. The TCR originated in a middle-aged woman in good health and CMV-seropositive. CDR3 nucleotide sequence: TGTGCCAGCAGTTTCGACAGGGGGCACACTGAAGCTTTCTTT. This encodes CASSFDRGHTEAFF.